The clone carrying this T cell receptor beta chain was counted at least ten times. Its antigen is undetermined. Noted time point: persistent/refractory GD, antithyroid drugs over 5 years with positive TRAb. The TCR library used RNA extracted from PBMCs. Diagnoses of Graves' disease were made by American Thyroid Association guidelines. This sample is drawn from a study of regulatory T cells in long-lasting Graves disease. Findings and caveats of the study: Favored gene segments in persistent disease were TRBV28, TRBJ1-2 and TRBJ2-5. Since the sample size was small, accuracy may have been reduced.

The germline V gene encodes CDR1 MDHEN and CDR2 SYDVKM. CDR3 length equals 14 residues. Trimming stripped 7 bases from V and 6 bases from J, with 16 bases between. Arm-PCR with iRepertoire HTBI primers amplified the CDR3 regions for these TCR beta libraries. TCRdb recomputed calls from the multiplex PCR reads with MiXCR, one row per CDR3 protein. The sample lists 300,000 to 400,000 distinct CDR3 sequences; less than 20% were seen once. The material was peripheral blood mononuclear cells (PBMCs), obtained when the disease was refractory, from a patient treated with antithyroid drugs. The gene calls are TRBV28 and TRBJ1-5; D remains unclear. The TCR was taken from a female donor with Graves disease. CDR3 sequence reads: CASTSSRGSQPQHF. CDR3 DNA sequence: TGTGCCAGCACCTCCTCGCGAGGGAGTCAGCCCCAGCATTTT. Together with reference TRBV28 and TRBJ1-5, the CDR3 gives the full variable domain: DVKVTQSSRYLVKRTGEKVFLECVQDMDHENMFWYRQDPGLGLRLIYFSYDVKMKEKGDIPEGYSVSREKKERFSLILESASTNQTSMYLCASTSSRGSQPQHFGDGTRLSIL.